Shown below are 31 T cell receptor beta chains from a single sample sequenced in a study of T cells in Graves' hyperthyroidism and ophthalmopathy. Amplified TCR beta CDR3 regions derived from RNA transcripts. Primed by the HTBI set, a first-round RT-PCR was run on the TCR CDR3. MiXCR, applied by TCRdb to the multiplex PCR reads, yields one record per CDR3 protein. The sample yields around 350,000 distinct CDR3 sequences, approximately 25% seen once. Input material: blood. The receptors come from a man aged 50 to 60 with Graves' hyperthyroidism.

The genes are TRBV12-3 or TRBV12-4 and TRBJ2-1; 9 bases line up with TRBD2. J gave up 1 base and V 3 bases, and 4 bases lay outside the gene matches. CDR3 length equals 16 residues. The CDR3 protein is CASSFSSGVSYNEQFF. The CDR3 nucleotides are TGTGCCAGCAGTTTCTCTAGCGGGGTATCCTACAATGAGCAGTTCTTC.

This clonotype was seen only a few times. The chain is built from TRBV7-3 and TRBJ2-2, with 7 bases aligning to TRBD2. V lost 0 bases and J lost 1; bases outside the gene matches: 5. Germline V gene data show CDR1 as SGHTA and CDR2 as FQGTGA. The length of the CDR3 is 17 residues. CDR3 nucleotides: TGTGCCAGCAGCTTAACCGGAGGGACTAAGAACACCGGGGAGCTGTTTTTT. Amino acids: CASSLTGGTKNTGELFF.

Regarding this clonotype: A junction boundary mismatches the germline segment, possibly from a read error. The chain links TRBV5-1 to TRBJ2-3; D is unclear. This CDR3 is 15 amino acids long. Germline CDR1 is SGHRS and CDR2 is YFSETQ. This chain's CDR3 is CASSNSGTRSDTQYF. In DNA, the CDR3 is TGTGCCAGCAGTAATAGTGGAACACGATCCGATACGCAGTATTTT.

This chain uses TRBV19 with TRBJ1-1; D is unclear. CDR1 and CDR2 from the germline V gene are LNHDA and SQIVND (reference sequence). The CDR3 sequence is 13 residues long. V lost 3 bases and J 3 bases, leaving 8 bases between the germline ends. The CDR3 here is CASSIRWDTEAFF. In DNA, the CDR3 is TGTGCCAGTAGTATCCGCTGGGACACTGAAGCTTTCTTT.

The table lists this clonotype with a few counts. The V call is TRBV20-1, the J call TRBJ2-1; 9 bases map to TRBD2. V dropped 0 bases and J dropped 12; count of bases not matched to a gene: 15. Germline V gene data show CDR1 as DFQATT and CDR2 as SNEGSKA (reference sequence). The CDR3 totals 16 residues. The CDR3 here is CSARDTGRLAAAMQFF. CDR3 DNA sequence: TGCAGTGCTAGAGATACCGGCCGACTAGCGGCCGCCATGCAGTTCTTC.

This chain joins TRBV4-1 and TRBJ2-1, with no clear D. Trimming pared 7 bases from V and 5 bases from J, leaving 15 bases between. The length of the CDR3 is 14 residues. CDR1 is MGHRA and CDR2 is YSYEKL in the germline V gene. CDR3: CASKYPGTNNEQFF. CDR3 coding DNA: TGCGCCAGCAAATATCCGGGTACCAACAATGAGCAGTTCTTC.

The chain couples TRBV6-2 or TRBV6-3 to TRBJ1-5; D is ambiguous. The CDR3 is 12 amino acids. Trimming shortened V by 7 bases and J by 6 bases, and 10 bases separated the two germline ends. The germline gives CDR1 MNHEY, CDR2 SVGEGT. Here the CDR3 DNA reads TGTGCCAGCACCCACAAGGGTCAGCCCCAGCATTTT. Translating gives CASTHKGQPQHF.

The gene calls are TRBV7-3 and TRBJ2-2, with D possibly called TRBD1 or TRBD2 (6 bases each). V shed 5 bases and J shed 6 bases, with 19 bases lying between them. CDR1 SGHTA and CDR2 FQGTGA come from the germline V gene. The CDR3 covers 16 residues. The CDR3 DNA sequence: TGTGCCAGCAGCAGTGCGGGACAAAAGGTCGCCGGGGAGCTGTTTTTT. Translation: CASSSAGQKVAGELFF. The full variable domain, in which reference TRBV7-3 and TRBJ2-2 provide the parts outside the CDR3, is GAGVSQTPSNKVTEKGKYVELRCDPISGHTALYWYRQSLGQGPEFLIYFQGTGAADDSGLPNDRFFAVRPEGSVSTLKIQRTERGDSAVYLCASSSAGQKVAGELFFGEGSRLTVL.

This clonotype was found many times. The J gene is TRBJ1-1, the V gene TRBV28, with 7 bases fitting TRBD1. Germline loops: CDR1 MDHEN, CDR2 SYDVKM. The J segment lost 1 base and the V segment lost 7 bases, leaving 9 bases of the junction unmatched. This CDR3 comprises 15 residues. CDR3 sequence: CASKIKGARNTEAFF. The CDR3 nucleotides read TGTGCCAGCAAAATTAAGGGGGCCAGGAACACTGAAGCTTTCTTT.

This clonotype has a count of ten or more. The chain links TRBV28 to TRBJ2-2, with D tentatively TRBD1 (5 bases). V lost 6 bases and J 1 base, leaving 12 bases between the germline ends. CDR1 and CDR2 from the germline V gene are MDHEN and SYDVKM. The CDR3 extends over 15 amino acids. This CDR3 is CASRTSTGNTGELFF. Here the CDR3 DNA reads TGTGCCAGCAGAACCTCAACAGGGAACACCGGGGAGCTGTTTTTT.

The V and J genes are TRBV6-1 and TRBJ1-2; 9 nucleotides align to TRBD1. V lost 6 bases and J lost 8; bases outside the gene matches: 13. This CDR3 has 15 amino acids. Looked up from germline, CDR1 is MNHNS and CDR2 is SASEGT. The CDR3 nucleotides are TGTGCCAGCAGAGCCTCGGGACAGGGTGGTGGCGGCTACACCTTC. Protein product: CASRASGQGGGGYTF.

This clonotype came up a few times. CDR3 bases: TGTGCCAGCAGTATTGAACGTAGGACAGAGAACACTGAAGCTTTCTTT. This translates into CASSIERRTENTEAFF. The gene calls are TRBV6-1 and TRBJ1-1; a possible D gene is TRBD1 (6 bases). Looked up from germline, CDR1 is MNHNS and CDR2 is SASEGT. The ends were cut back, 5 bases at V and 1 base at J, with 17 bases in the middle. CDR3 size: 16 residues.

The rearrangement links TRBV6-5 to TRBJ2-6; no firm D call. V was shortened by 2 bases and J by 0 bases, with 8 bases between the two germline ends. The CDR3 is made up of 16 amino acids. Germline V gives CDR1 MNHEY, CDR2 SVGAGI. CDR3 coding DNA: TGTGCCAGCAGTTACATCCAGTCCTCTGGGGCCAACGTCCTGACTTTC. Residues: CASSYIQSSGANVLTF.

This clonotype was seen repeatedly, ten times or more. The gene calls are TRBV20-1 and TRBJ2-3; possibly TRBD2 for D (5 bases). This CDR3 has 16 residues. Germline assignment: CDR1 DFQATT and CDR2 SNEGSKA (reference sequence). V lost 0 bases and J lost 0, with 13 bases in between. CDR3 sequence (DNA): TGCAGTGCTAGAGATCGCCTAGCAGATAGCACAGATACGCAGTATTTT. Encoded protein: CSARDRLADSTDTQYF.

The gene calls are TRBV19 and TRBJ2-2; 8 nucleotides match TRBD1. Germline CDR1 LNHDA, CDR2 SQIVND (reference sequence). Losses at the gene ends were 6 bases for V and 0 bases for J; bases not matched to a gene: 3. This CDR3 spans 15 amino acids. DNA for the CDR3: TGTGCCAGTAGGACAGGGGCGTCGAACACCGGGGAGCTGTTTTTT. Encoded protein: CASRTGASNTGELFF.

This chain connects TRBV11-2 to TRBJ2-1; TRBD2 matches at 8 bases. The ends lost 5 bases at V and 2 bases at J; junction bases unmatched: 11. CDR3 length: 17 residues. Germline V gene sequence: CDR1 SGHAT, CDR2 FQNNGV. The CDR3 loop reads CASSPRRAAGAYNEQFF. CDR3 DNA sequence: TGTGCCAGCAGCCCCCGTCGTGCAGCGGGAGCCTACAATGAGCAGTTCTTC.

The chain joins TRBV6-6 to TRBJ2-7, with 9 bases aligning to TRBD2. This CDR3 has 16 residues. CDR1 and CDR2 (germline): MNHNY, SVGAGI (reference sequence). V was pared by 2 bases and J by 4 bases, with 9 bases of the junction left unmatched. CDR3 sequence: CASSYGLAGTWYEQYF. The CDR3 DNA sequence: TGTGCCAGCAGTTACGGGCTAGCGGGAACCTGGTACGAGCAGTACTTC.

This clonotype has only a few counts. The CDR3 reads CASSLLPGPGELFF. The CDR3 DNA sequence: TGTGCCAGCAGTTTATTGCCCGGGCCCGGGGAGCTGTTTTTT. This chain links TRBV27 with TRBJ2-2; D not resolved. The germline V and J ends were trimmed by 1 base and 6 bases, with 9 bases remaining between them. This CDR3 is built from 14 residues. Per germline, CDR1 MNHEY and CDR2 SMNVEV (reference sequence).

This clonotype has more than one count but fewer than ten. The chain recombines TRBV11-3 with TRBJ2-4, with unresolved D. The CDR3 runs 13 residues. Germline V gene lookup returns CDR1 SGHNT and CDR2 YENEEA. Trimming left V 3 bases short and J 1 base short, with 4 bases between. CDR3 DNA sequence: TGTGCCAGCAGCTTGGAGGCCAAAAACATTCAGTACTTC. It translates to CASSLEAKNIQYF.

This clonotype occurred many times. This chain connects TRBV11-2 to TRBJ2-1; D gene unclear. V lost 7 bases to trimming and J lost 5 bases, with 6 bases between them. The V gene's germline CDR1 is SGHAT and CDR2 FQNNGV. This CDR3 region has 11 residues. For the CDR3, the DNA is TGTGCCAGCATAGGTGACAATGAGCAGTTCTTC. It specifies CASIGDNEQFF.

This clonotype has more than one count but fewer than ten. In nucleotides, the CDR3 is TGTGCCACCAGTGACCCGAGGGACACGGGGACAGATACGCAGTATTTT. Translated, it gives CATSDPRDTGTDTQYF. This chain joins TRBV24-1 and TRBJ2-3; a weak D match, TRBD1 (6 bases). The V gene lost 4 bases and the J gene lost 3 bases, with 16 bases spanning the gap. Germline V CDR1 and CDR2: KGHDR, SFDVKD. CDR3 length equals 16 residues.

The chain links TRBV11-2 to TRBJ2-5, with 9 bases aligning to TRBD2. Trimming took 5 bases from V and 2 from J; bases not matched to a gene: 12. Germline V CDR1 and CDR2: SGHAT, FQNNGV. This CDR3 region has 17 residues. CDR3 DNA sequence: TGTGCCAGCAGCCGACCTACGGGACTAGCAGGGCAAGAGACCCAGTACTTC. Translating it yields CASSRPTGLAGQETQYF.

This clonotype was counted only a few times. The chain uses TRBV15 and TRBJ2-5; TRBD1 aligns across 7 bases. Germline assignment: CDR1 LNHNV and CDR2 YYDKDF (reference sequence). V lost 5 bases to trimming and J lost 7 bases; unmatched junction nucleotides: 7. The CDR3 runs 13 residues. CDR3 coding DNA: TGTGCCACCAGCCGTGACAGGGATGGGACCCAGTACTTC. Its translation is CATSRDRDGTQYF. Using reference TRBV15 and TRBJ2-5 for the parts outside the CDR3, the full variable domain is DAMVIQNPRYQVTQFGKPVTLSCSQTLNHNVMYWYQQKSSQAPKLLFHYYDKDFNNEADTPDNFQSRRPNTSFCFLDIRSPGLGDTAMYLCATSRDRDGTQYFGPGTRLLVL.

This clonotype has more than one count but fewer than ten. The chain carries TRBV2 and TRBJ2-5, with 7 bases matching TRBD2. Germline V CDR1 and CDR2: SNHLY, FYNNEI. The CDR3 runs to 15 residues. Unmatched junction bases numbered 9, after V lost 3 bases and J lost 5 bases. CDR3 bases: TGTGCCAGCAGTGAGGGAGGAAGCGGGAAGGAGACCCAGTACTTC. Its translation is CASSEGGSGKETQYF.

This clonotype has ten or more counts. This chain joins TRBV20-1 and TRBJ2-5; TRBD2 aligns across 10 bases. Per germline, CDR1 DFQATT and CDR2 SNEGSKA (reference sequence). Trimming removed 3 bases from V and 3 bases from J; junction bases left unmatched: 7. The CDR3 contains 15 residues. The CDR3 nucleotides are TGCAGTGCTAGTGCTAGCGGGAGTGGGAAAGAGACCCAGTACTTC. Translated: CSASASGSGKETQYF.

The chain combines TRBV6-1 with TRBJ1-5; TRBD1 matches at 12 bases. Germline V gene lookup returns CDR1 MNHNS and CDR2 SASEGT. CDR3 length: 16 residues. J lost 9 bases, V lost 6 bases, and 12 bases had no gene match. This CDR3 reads CASRDHGTGGVGPQHF. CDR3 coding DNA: TGTGCCAGCAGAGACCACGGGACAGGGGGCGTAGGGCCCCAGCATTTT.

CDR3 region: CASSELASGKYNEQFF. The CDR3 DNA sequence: TGTGCCAGCAGTGAACTGGCTAGCGGGAAATACAATGAGCAGTTCTTC. The chain combines TRBV6-1 with TRBJ2-1, with 9 nucleotides matching TRBD2. The V segment lost 2 bases and the J segment 4 bases; nucleotides outside the gene matches: 6. This CDR3 spans 16 amino acids. Germline CDR1 and CDR2: MNHNS and SASEGT.

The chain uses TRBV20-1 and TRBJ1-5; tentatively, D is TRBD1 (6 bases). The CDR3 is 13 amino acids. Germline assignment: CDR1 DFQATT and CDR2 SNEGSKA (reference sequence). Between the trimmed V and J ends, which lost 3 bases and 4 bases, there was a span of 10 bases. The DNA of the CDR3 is TGCAGTGCTAGTAGTCAGGGGAATCAGCCCCAGCATTTT. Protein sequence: CSASSQGNQPQHF.

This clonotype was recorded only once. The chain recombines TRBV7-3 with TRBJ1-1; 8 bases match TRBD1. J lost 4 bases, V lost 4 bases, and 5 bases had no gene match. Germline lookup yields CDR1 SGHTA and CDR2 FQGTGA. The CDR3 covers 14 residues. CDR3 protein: CASSSGGAGTEAFF. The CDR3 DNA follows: TGTGCCAGCAGCTCAGGGGGCGCGGGCACTGAAGCTTTCTTT.

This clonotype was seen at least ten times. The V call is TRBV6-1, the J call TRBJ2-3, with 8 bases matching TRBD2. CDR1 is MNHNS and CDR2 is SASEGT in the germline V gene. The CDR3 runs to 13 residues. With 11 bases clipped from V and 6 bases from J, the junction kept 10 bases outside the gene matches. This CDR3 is CALEAGVQDTQYF. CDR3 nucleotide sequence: TGTGCCCTCGAAGCGGGAGTCCAGGATACGCAGTATTTT.

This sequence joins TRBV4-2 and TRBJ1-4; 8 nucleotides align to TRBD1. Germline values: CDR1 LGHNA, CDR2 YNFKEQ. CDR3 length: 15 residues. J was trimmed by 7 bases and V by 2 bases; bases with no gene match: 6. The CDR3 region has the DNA TGTGCCAGCAGCCAAAAATGGACAGGGCTTGAAAAACTGTTTTTT. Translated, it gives CASSQKWTGLEKLFF.